The rows below give T cell receptor beta chains drawn from one sample of a study of blood T cell repertoires in COVID-19. The table came from immunoSEQ multiplex PCR; TCRdb's copy has only in-frame clones and leaves some out. The top ten hold over 9.5% of the sample, which has 250,000 to 350,000 clones, about nine tenths seen once. The specimen sequenced was PBMCs or T cells enriched from blood (not recorded which). All receptors come from a woman younger than 35 who had recovered from COVID-19. The CDR3 runs from the conserved cysteine through the conserved F or W. The D gene is left open where the match is weak. The size entry is marked missing in some rows and otherwise reads once, few, many or a size class.

D: NA; size: NA; J: TRBJ2-7; V: TRBV29-1; DNA: TGCATCGCAATCTCAAGCGGCCCCAAGCCGGGATACGAGCAGTACTTC; CDR3: CIAISSGPKPGYEQYF
D: NA; size: NA; J: TRBJ1-2; V: TRBV7-6; DNA: TGTGCCAGCAGCTTAAACGGCAGACACTACACCTTC; CDR3: CASSLNGRHYTF
D: NA; size: NA; J: TRBJ2-7; V: TRBV10-3; DNA: TGTGCCATCAGTGGGACCACAGGGACCTACGAGCAGTACTTC; CDR3: CAISGTTGTYEQYF
D: NA; size: once; J: TRBJ1-1; V: TRBV27; DNA: TGTGCCAGCAGTTTATTCATCGGGGGAAGTGCGAACACTGAAGCTTTCTTT; CDR3: CASSLFIGGSANTEAFF
D: TRBD1; size: NA; J: TRBJ1-2; V: TRBV27; DNA: TGTGCCAGCAGTGTGAGACAGGGGGGCTATGGCTACACCTTC; CDR3: CASSVRQGGYGYTF
D: NA; size: NA; J: TRBJ1-2; V: TRBV7-9; DNA: TGTGCCAGTACCAGACAGAGAACTAACTATGGCTACACCTTC; CDR3: CASTRQRTNYGYTF
D: NA; size: NA; J: TRBJ1-2; V: TRBV6-4; DNA: TGTGCCAGCAGTGACTCGGGCAGGGCTAACTATGGCTACACCTTC; CDR3: CASSDSGRANYGYTF
D: TRBD2; size: NA; J: TRBJ2-5; V: TRBV19; DNA: TGTGCCAGTAGTATATGGCTAGCGGAAGAGACCCAGTACTTC; CDR3: CASSIWLAEETQYF
D: NA; size: NA; J: TRBJ1-1; V: TRBV30; DNA: TGTGCCTGGAGTATAGTAGCAGGGGACACTGAAGCTTTCTTT; CDR3: CAWSIVAGDTEAFF
D: NA; size: NA; J: TRBJ2-1; V: TRBV7-9; DNA: TGTGCCAGCACCACGCCCGGAGTGGGGCAGTTCTTC; CDR3: CASTTPGVGQFF
D: NA; size: once; J: TRBJ2-7; V: TRBV27; DNA: TGTGCCAGCAGTTTTAGGCGGGATCTCTACGAGCAGTACTTC; CDR3: CASSFRRDLYEQYF
D: NA; size: NA; J: TRBJ1-2; V: TRBV30; DNA: TGTGCCTGGAGAGGTAATCCAGGGACAAACTATGGCTACACCTTC; CDR3: CAWRGNPGTNYGYTF
D: TRBD1; size: NA; J: TRBJ1-2; V: TRBV5-6; DNA: TGTGCCAGCAGCTTGGCCGGGGACAGGAGAACCTATGGCTACACCTTC; CDR3: CASSLAGDRRTYGYTF
D: TRBD2; size: NA; J: TRBJ2-1; V: TRBV9; DNA: TGTGCCAGCAGCCTACGCTCCAGCGGGGGAAACTACAATGAGCAGTTCTTC; CDR3: CASSLRSSGGNYNEQFF
D: NA; size: NA; J: TRBJ1-3; V: TRBV4-1; DNA: TGCGCCAGCAGCCAAGATCGCGCCGGAAACACCATATATTTT; CDR3: CASSQDRAGNTIYF
D: NA; size: NA; J: TRBJ2-1; V: TRBV19; DNA: TGTGCCAGTAGTCAGACTAGAGCCCCACCCTACAATGAGCAGTTCTTC; CDR3: CASSQTRAPPYNEQFF
D: TRBD1; size: NA; J: TRBJ1-1; V: TRBV28; DNA: TGTGCCAGCAGGTTCACAGGGGGGAGTGAAGCTTTCTTT; CDR3: CASRFTGGSEAFF
D: TRBD2; size: NA; J: TRBJ2-1; V: TRBV6-4; DNA: TGTGCCAGCAGTGAAACCAGCGGGAGTAGTATGGATGAGCAGTTCTTC; CDR3: CASSETSGSSMDEQFF
D: TRBD2; size: once; J: TRBJ2-1; V: TRBV19; DNA: TGTGCCAGTAGTGTCGGACTAGCGGGAGGCTCGAGCTCCTACAATGAGCAGTTCTTC; CDR3: CASSVGLAGGSSSYNEQFF
D: NA; size: few; J: TRBJ1-5; V: TRBV7-2; DNA: TGTGCCAGCAGCTTAGTTTACGGTCAGCCCCAGCATTTT; CDR3: CASSLVYGQPQHF
D: NA; size: NA; J: TRBJ1-3; V: TRBV5-1; DNA: TGCGCCAGCAGCCCAGGACAGCTAAGCTCTGGAAACACCATATATTTT; CDR3: CASSPGQLSSGNTIYF
D: TRBD1; size: NA; J: TRBJ2-7; V: TRBV5-6; DNA: TGTGCCAGCAGCTTGGACAGGGGGCTGTACGAGCAGTACTTC; CDR3: CASSLDRGLYEQYF
D: TRBD2; size: NA; J: TRBJ2-2; V: TRBV4-1; DNA: TGCGCCAGCAGCCAAGCGGGGGGAGACACCGGGGAGCTGTTTTTT; CDR3: CASSQAGGDTGELFF
D: NA; size: NA; J: TRBJ2-1; V: TRBV4-1; DNA: TGCGCCAGCAGCCAAGATAGCGCCTACAATGAGCAGTTCTTC; CDR3: CASSQDSAYNEQFF
D: TRBD2; size: NA; J: TRBJ2-3; V: TRBV7-6; DNA: TGTGCCAGCAGCTTAGAGGCTAGCGGAGCCACAGATACGCAGTATTTT; CDR3: CASSLEASGATDTQYF
D: NA; size: NA; J: TRBJ1-1; V: TRBV6-1; DNA: TGTGCCAGCAGTGAATTCGTCTTGAGAGGGTATAATATGAACACTGAAGCTTTCTTT; CDR3: CASSEFVLRGYNMNTEAFF
D: NA; size: NA; J: TRBJ1-2; V: TRBV28; DNA: TGTGCCAGCAGTCTGGGGGCAGGGGTCTATGGCTACACCTTC; CDR3: CASSLGAGVYGYTF
D: TRBD1; size: NA; J: TRBJ1-2; V: TRBV2; DNA: TGTGCCAGCAGTGCTGGGACAGGGGGCTATGGCTACACCTTC; CDR3: CASSAGTGGYGYTF
D: NA; size: NA; J: TRBJ1-1; V: TRBV19; DNA: TGTGCCAGTAGTATTGAGGCGGGTAACACTGAAGCTTTCTTT; CDR3: CASSIEAGNTEAFF
D: NA; size: NA; J: TRBJ2-4; V: TRBV5-1; DNA: TGCGCCAGCAGCAGGGTCGAAGGAGGCGGAAACATTCAGTACTTC; CDR3: CASSRVEGGGNIQYF
D: NA; size: NA; J: TRBJ2-7; V: TRBV7-9; DNA: TGTGCCAGCAGCCTGGGGGGATCCTACTACGAGCAGTACTTC; CDR3: CASSLGGSYYEQYF
D: TRBD1; size: NA; J: TRBJ1-2; V: TRBV5-1; DNA: TGCGCCAGCAGACCATCAGGGGGCGACTATGGCTACACCTTC; CDR3: CASRPSGGDYGYTF
D: TRBD1; size: NA; J: TRBJ2-2; V: TRBV6-1; DNA: TGTGCCAGCAGTGAAGGGACAGGGTCCACCGGGGAGCTGTTTTTT; CDR3: CASSEGTGSTGELFF
D: TRBD2; size: NA; J: TRBJ2-1; V: TRBV19; DNA: TGTGCCAGTAGATCCGGGCTAGCGGGACTTCGTGAGCAGTTCTTC; CDR3: CASRSGLAGLREQFF
D: TRBD1; size: NA; J: TRBJ1-4; V: TRBV2; DNA: TGTGCCAGCAGGGTTAATATACAGGGGGCAATTAATGAAAAACTGTTTTTT; CDR3: CASRVNIQGAINEKLFF